Listed below are T cell receptor beta chains from one sample, sequenced in a study of Graves' ophthalmopathy and Graves' hyperthyroidism. One entry per CDR3 protein results from TCRdb running MiXCR on the multiplex PCR reads. Counted here are about 370,000 distinct CDR3 sequences, approximately 18% occurring once; the ten biggest clones make up 2% to 2.5%. Sequencing used peripheral blood. The receptors here all came from an adult woman with stable Graves' hyperthyroidism. CDR3s include the opening cysteine and the closing phenylalanine or tryptophan. The order of the fields is clone size, D gene, J gene, V gene, CDR3 protein, CDR3 DNA. D genes are given only for firm matches. Some rows have no size entry. The others give once, few or many, or a class for an expanded clone.

clone_size: NA
d_call: NA
j_call: TRBJ2-7
v_call: TRBV15
cdr3_aa: CATSRVRGYEQYF
cdr3_nt: TGTGCCACCAGCAGAGTTAGGGGATACGAGCAGTACTTC

clone_size: many
d_call: NA
j_call: TRBJ1-3
v_call: TRBV28
cdr3_aa: CASSLSGDGSGNTIYF
cdr3_nt: TGTGCCAGCAGTTTATCAGGAGATGGCTCTGGAAACACCATATATTTT

clone_size: many
d_call: NA
j_call: TRBJ2-7
v_call: TRBV20-1
cdr3_aa: CSATALLGLSNAYEQYF
cdr3_nt: TGCAGTGCCACAGCCCTCTTAGGACTATCCAACGCCTACGAGCAGTACTTC

clone_size: many
d_call: NA
j_call: TRBJ1-1
v_call: TRBV30
cdr3_aa: CAWSVGQGNTEAFF
cdr3_nt: TGTGCCTGGAGTGTGGGGCAGGGAAACACTGAAGCTTTCTTT

clone_size: many
d_call: TRBD2
j_call: TRBJ2-5
v_call: TRBV28
cdr3_aa: CASSQTGTSKTQYF
cdr3_nt: TGTGCCAGCAGTCAAACCGGGACTAGCAAGACCCAGTACTTC

clone_size: many
d_call: TRBD1
j_call: TRBJ1-5
v_call: TRBV20-1
cdr3_aa: CSARVVRGRGQPQHF
cdr3_nt: TGCAGTGCTAGGGTTGTCAGGGGGCGAGGTCAGCCCCAGCATTTT

clone_size: many
d_call: NA
j_call: TRBJ2-7
v_call: TRBV5-6
cdr3_aa: CASSSWTYSYEQYF
cdr3_nt: TGTGCCAGCAGCAGCTGGACATACTCCTACGAGCAGTACTTC

clone_size: many
d_call: NA
j_call: TRBJ1-2
v_call: TRBV19
cdr3_aa: CASSVALPDYGYTF
cdr3_nt: TGTGCCAGTAGCGTCGCCCTACCGGACTATGGCTACACCTTC

clone_size: NA
d_call: NA
j_call: TRBJ1-6
v_call: TRBV6-5
cdr3_aa: CASSYGPSSYNSPLHF
cdr3_nt: TGTGCCAGCAGTTACGGCCCGAGCTCCTATAATTCACCCCTCCACTTT

clone_size: few
d_call: NA
j_call: TRBJ1-5
v_call: TRBV4-3
cdr3_aa: CASSQDYLTALSNQPQHF
cdr3_nt: TGCGCCAGCAGCCAAGATTATCTGACAGCCCTTAGCAATCAGCCCCAGCATTTT

clone_size: many
d_call: NA
j_call: TRBJ1-1
v_call: TRBV19
cdr3_aa: CASSILGAGTEAFF
cdr3_nt: TGTGCCAGTAGTATCTTAGGGGCAGGAACTGAAGCTTTCTTT

clone_size: many
d_call: TRBD1
j_call: TRBJ1-2
v_call: TRBV24-1
cdr3_aa: CATSDSGQGGYGYTF
cdr3_nt: TGTGCCACCAGTGATTCGGGACAGGGCGGCTATGGCTACACCTTC

clone_size: many
d_call: NA
j_call: TRBJ1-1
v_call: TRBV20-1
cdr3_aa: CSASMNTEAFF
cdr3_nt: TGCAGTGCATCCATGAACACTGAAGCTTTCTTT

clone_size: many
d_call: TRBD1
j_call: TRBJ1-2
v_call: TRBV20-1
cdr3_aa: CSATTDRTYGYTF
cdr3_nt: TGCAGTGCTACCACGGACAGGACGTATGGCTACACCTTC

clone_size: NA
d_call: TRBD1
j_call: TRBJ1-5
v_call: TRBV4-2
cdr3_aa: CASSLDRGSNQPQHF
cdr3_nt: TGTGCCAGCAGCCTAGACAGGGGATCCAATCAGCCCCAGCATTTT

clone_size: NA
d_call: TRBD1
j_call: TRBJ2-5
v_call: TRBV12-3/TRBV12-4
cdr3_aa: CASSLSWDSSVETQYF
cdr3_nt: TGTGCCAGCAGTTTATCGTGGGACAGTTCGGTCGAGACCCAGTACTTC

clone_size: many
d_call: NA
j_call: TRBJ1-2
v_call: TRBV2
cdr3_aa: CASSGSPPLGGGYTF
cdr3_nt: TGTGCCAGCAGTGGGAGTCCCCCTTTGGGAGGGGGCTACACCTTC

clone_size: many
d_call: NA
j_call: TRBJ1-5
v_call: TRBV19
cdr3_aa: CASSMAGFQPQHF
cdr3_nt: TGTGCCAGTAGTATGGCAGGGTTTCAGCCCCAGCATTTT